The 21 T cell receptor beta chains below were found in one sample sequenced in a study of blood T cell repertoires in COVID-19. The data were produced by immunoSEQ multiplex PCR, yet TCRdb's version contains in-frame clones alone and is incomplete. Of 250,000 or so clones in the sample, approximately 80% were seen once. The sequenced sample consisted of peripheral blood. These receptors were obtained from a man in his forties or fifties who had recovered from COVID-19.

CDR3 sequence: CASSRRTAINSPLHF. The DNA of the CDR3 is TGTGCCAGCAGCCGGCGGACAGCTATTAATTCACCCCTCCACTTT. V and J are TRBV3-1 (or the pseudogene TRBV3-2) and TRBJ1-6, with TRBD1 as a possible D gene (6 bases). CDR1 and CDR2 from the germline V gene are LGHDT and YNNKEL (reference sequence). The CDR3 loop spans 15 amino acids. V lost 4 bases to trimming and J lost 6 bases, with 13 bases between them.

The chain combines TRBV10-3 with TRBJ2-7; no clear D. Germline V gene lookup returns CDR1 ENHRY and CDR2 SYGVKD. The CDR3 loop spans 14 amino acids. Trimming left V 0 bases short and J 0 bases short, with 6 bases between. Here the CDR3 reads CAISESGISYEQYF. CDR3 DNA: TGTGCCATCAGTGAGTCTGGCATCTCCTACGAGCAGTACTTC.

V gene TRBV14 combines with J gene TRBJ2-7; 10 bases fit TRBD1. Unmatched junction bases numbered 10, after V lost 2 bases and J lost 3 bases. Germline V gene sequence: CDR1 SGHDN, CDR2 FVKESK. The CDR3 contains 17 residues. The CDR3 DNA follows: TGTGCCAGCAGCCAACTCGCCGGGACAGGGGTTTTCTACGAGCAGTACTTC. Translating it yields CASSQLAGTGVFYEQYF.

V gene TRBV9 combines with J gene TRBJ1-2; 7 nucleotides line up with TRBD1. This CDR3 region has 15 residues. V lost 0 bases, J lost 4 bases, and 6 bases stayed unmatched. The germline V gene encodes CDR1 SGDLS and CDR2 YYNGEE. CDR3 nucleotide sequence: TGTGCCAGCAGCGTAGCAGCCCGGGACAGCTATGGCTACACCTTC. This translates into CASSVAARDSYGYTF.

This clone was counted once. This chain joins TRBV7-9 and TRBJ2-3; D is unclear. The CDR3 is 12 residues long. Trimming pared 5 bases from V and 0 bases from J, leaving 3 bases between. Germline loops: CDR1 SEHNR, CDR2 FQNEAQ (reference sequence). CDR3 in amino acids: CASSPSTDTQYF. Written as DNA, the CDR3 is TGTGCCAGCAGCCCTAGCACAGATACGCAGTATTTT.

The V gene is TRBV9, the J gene TRBJ2-2; 11 nucleotides align to TRBD2. J was trimmed by 3 bases and V by 3 bases; bases with no gene match: 10. The CDR3 has 18 amino acids. The germline gives CDR1 SGDLS, CDR2 YYNGEE. The CDR3 sequence is CASSALAGGSLDTGELFF. CDR3 DNA: TGTGCCAGCAGCGCCCTAGCGGGGGGCTCTCTGGACACCGGGGAGCTGTTTTTT.

This rearrangement joins TRBV2 to TRBJ2-3; D is possibly TRBD1 (6 bases). The CDR3 sequence is 15 residues long. CDR1 is SNHLY, CDR2 FYNNEI, per germline. Trimming pared 2 bases from V and 11 bases from J, leaving 20 bases between. The CDR3 protein is CASSESVLGARKQYF. In DNA form, the CDR3 reads TGTGCCAGCAGTGAATCGGTTCTGGGGGCTAGAAAGCAGTATTTT.

The rearrangement links TRBV4-1 to TRBJ1-2, with D possibly being TRBD1 (5 bases). V shed 0 bases and J shed 3 bases, with 11 bases lying between them. Germline loops: CDR1 MGHRA, CDR2 YSYEKL. This CDR3 is 15 amino acids long. This CDR3 is CASSQEPGNYYGYTF. CDR3 nucleotides: TGCGCCAGCAGCCAAGAACCAGGGAATTACTATGGCTACACCTTC.

The chain has TRBV5-6 and TRBJ2-1; 9 bases are shared with TRBD1. Per germline, CDR1 SGHDT and CDR2 YYEEEE. The CDR3 is 15 amino acids. V shed 5 bases and J 4 bases; nucleotides not matched to a gene: 7. The CDR3 nucleotides are TGTGCCAGCAGATACCGGGACAGGGAGTACAATGAGCAGTTCTTC. Protein product: CASRYRDREYNEQFF.

This chain joins TRBV7-9 and TRBJ2-2, with D possibly being TRBD1 (5 bases). CDR1 and CDR2 from the germline V gene are SEHNR and FQNEAQ (reference sequence). V dropped 2 bases and J dropped 3 bases, with 10 bases sitting between them. The CDR3 totals 15 residues. CDR3 in DNA: TGTGCCAGCAGCTTAACAGGACGCGACACCGGGGAGCTGTTTTTT. Its protein product is CASSLTGRDTGELFF. The whole variable domain, remainder taken from reference TRBV7-9 and TRBJ2-2, is DTGVSQNPRHKITKRGQNVTFRCDPISEHNRLYWYRQTLGQGPEFLTYFQNEAQLEKSRLLSDRFSAERPKGSFSTLEIQRTEQGDSAMYLCASSLTGRDTGELFFGEGSRLTVL.

This clone was picked up one time. The chain recombines TRBV5-8 with TRBJ1-4, with a possible D match to TRBD1 (5 bases). With 1 base removed from V and 7 bases from J, the gap between germline ends came to 14 bases. Germline CDR1 and CDR2: SGHTS and YDEGEE. The CDR3 has 15 residues. The CDR3 region has the DNA TGTGCCAGCAGCTTGACGGGGGTGGTAGGTGAAAAACTGTTTTTT. This codes for CASSLTGVVGEKLFF.

V is TRBV3-1 (or the pseudogene TRBV3-2) and J is TRBJ1-2; TRBD1 matches at 12 bases. The CDR3 sequence is 15 residues long. The V and J ends lost 4 bases and 7 bases, in that order; junction bases with no gene match: 7. The germline V gene encodes CDR1 LGHDT and CDR2 YNNKEL (reference sequence). The CDR3 loop is CASSPRDRGLFGYTF. As DNA, the CDR3 is TGTGCCAGCAGCCCCCGGGACAGGGGGCTATTTGGCTACACCTTC.

This chain connects TRBV5-1 to TRBJ1-3; 8 nucleotides align to TRBD1. Germline V gives CDR1 SGHRS, CDR2 YFSETQ. The CDR3 length is 15 residues. With 2 bases clipped from V and 4 bases from J, the junction kept 5 bases outside the gene matches. Here the CDR3 reads CASSFTGTGGNTIYF. CDR3 nucleotides: TGCGCCAGCAGCTTTACCGGGACAGGAGGAAACACCATATATTTT. The full variable domain, in which reference TRBV5-1 and TRBJ1-3 provide the parts outside the CDR3, is KAGVTQTPRYLIKTRGQQVTLSCSPISGHRSVSWYQQTPGQGLQFLFEYFSETQRNKGNFPGRFSGRQFSNSRSEMNVSTLELGDSALYLCASSFTGTGGNTIYFGEGSWLTVV.

The J gene is TRBJ2-2, the V gene TRBV5-1; the match to TRBD1 covers 9 bases. Germline values: CDR1 SGHRS, CDR2 YFSETQ. CDR3 length: 16 amino acids. Trimming at V came to 0 bases and at J to 6 bases, leaving 6 bases not matched to a gene. This CDR3 is CASSLGGTGSAGELFF. DNA for the CDR3: TGCGCCAGCAGCTTGGGTGGGACAGGGTCCGCCGGGGAGCTGTTTTTT. Filled out from reference TRBV5-1 and TRBJ2-2, the complete variable domain reads KAGVTQTPRYLIKTRGQQVTLSCSPISGHRSVSWYQQTPGQGLQFLFEYFSETQRNKGNFPGRFSGRQFSNSRSEMNVSTLELGDSALYLCASSLGGTGSAGELFFGEGSRLTVL.

The V and J genes are TRBV6-2 or TRBV6-3 and TRBJ2-7, with unresolved D. V lost 4 bases and J lost 6, with 10 bases in between. Germline V gene sequence: CDR1 MNHEY, CDR2 SVGEGT. The CDR3 loop spans 12 amino acids. The CDR3 coding sequence is TGTGCCAGCAGTTTAACTCCCGTCGAGCAGTACTTC. Protein product: CASSLTPVEQYF.

J is TRBJ2-3 and V is TRBV11-2; a weak D match, TRBD2 (6 bases). From germline, CDR1 is SGHAT and CDR2 FQNNGV. The CDR3 totals 15 residues. V was trimmed by 3 bases and J by 4 bases, leaving 14 bases between them. CDR3 amino acids: CASSFGGDLADTQYF. CDR3 coding DNA: TGTGCCAGCAGCTTCGGCGGGGATTTAGCAGATACGCAGTATTTT.

CDR3 nucleotide sequence: TGTGCCAGCAGTGAAGTAGGGACAGGGGTATATGGCTACACCTTC. Translated, it gives CASSEVGTGVYGYTF. The chain links TRBV6-1 to TRBJ1-2; 10 bases are shared with TRBD1. With 1 base clipped from V and 5 bases from J, the junction kept 4 bases outside the gene matches. This CDR3 has 15 residues. In germline, CDR1 is MNHNS, CDR2 SASEGT.

The chain combines TRBV11-2 with TRBJ1-6; 7 bases line up with TRBD1. Germline CDR1 reads SGHAT; CDR2 reads FQNNGV. V shed 1 base and J 15 bases; nucleotides not matched to a gene: 15. There are 16 residues in the CDR3. CDR3 loop: CASSLVARQGFGILHF. CDR3 DNA: TGTGCCAGCAGCTTAGTCGCAAGACAGGGCTTCGGAATCCTCCACTTT. Full variable domain (outside the CDR3, taken from reference TRBV11-2 and TRBJ1-6): EAGVAQSPRYKIIEKRQSVAFWCNPISGHATLYWYQQILGQGPKLLIQFQNNGVVDDSQLPKDRFSAERLKGVDSTLKIQPAKLEDSAVYLCASSLVARQGFGILHFGNGTRLTVT.

This sequence joins TRBV19 and TRBJ2-1, with TRBD2 identical over 7 bases. Germline-derived CDR1 and CDR2 are LNHDA and SQIVND (reference sequence). The CDR3 covers 15 residues. Unmatched junction bases numbered 7, after V lost 3 bases and J lost 5 bases. CDR3 sequence (DNA): TGTGCCAGTAGTATGAGGCGGGGGACCCACAATGAGCAGTTCTTC. Translation: CASSMRRGTHNEQFF.

This chain connects TRBV27 to TRBJ2-7, with 11 bases aligning to TRBD1. The CDR3 is made up of 15 amino acids. With V trimmed by 4 bases and J by 5 bases, 7 bases remained unmatched. Germline values: CDR1 MNHEY, CDR2 SMNVEV (reference sequence). CDR3 in amino acids: CASSSPGQGVDEQYF. The CDR3 coding sequence is TGTGCCAGCAGTTCCCCGGGACAGGGGGTCGACGAGCAGTACTTC.

The chain employs TRBV11-2 and TRBJ2-1; no reliable D call. Trimming shortened V by 5 bases and J by 3 bases, and 14 bases separated the two germline ends. CDR3 size: 15 residues. CDR1 SGHAT and CDR2 FQNNGV come from the germline V gene. In DNA, the CDR3 is TGTGCCAGCAGCCGTACTGGAGTGGACTACAATGAGCAGTTCTTC. Encoded protein: CASSRTGVDYNEQFF.